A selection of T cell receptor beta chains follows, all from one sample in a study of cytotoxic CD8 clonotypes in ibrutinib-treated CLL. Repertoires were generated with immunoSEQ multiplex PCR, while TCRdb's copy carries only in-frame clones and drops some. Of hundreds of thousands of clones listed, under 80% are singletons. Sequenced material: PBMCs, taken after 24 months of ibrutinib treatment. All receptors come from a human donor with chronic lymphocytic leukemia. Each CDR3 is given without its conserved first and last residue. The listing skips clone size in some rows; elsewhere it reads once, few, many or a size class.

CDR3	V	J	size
ASSQELLAGRSYEQY	TRBV4-2	TRBJ2-7	NA
SAPHLETQY	TRBV20-1	TRBJ2-5	NA
SVLEPGWETQY	TRBV29-1	TRBJ2-5	NA
ASSYSRSAYEQY	TRBV6-5	TRBJ2-7	NA
ASSLAWRDYNEQF	TRBV7-6	TRBJ2-1	NA
ASSLWGQLNEKLF	TRBV27	TRBJ1-4	NA
ASSLGWVSETQY	TRBV5-1	TRBJ2-5	few
ASSFRRASSYEQY	TRBV27	TRBJ2-7	NA
SVLGEAHYEQY	TRBV29-1	TRBJ2-7	NA
ASSRQGSWDEQY	TRBV7-6	TRBJ2-7	few
ASSVAGSLISGANVLT	TRBV9	TRBJ2-6	NA
ASGGTASYEQY	TRBV27	TRBJ2-7	few
SVARERSYNEQF	TRBV29-1	TRBJ2-1	NA
ASSSDPLEQY	TRBV13	TRBJ2-7	NA
ASTEGGLRLNEQY	TRBV27	TRBJ2-7	once
ASKVEQGDEKLF	TRBV2	TRBJ1-4	NA
ASSLRSAGDGEQY	TRBV11-2	TRBJ2-7	few
ASSFQSGMNTEAF	TRBV7-9	TRBJ1-1	many
AIRLAGAGEQF	TRBV10-3	TRBJ2-1	NA
ASSSGLSGETQY	TRBV28	TRBJ2-5	NA
ASSQTSAEGGTQY	TRBV11-3	TRBJ2-3	NA
AWSSATYEQY	TRBV30	TRBJ2-7	once
ASGTGQGIDTIY	TRBV28	TRBJ1-3	NA
ASSRLEDEFYEQY	TRBV4-1	TRBJ2-7	once
ASSRRGMNTEAF	TRBV6-6	TRBJ1-1	once
ASSSQGANGYT	TRBV11-2	TRBJ1-2	NA
ASTTGGGGGYEQY	TRBV28	TRBJ2-7	NA
ASSLDRERGYT	TRBV9	TRBJ1-2	NA
ASSTETGTGPYNEQF	TRBV4-3	TRBJ2-1	NA
ASSFRTRAGVEQF	TRBV19	TRBJ2-1	NA
ASTMTSGSGYEQY	TRBV6-5	TRBJ2-7	NA
ASRWGTDRANTEAF	TRBV21-1	TRBJ1-1	NA
ATSRDQRATTGQAYNEQF	TRBV15	TRBJ2-1	NA
ASSSEAGENTGELF	TRBV7-3	TRBJ2-2	NA
ASSMVKTGFHEQY	TRBV19	TRBJ2-7	NA
ASTLSGGAGNEQF	TRBV9	TRBJ2-1	NA